This T cell receptor beta chain was obtained from a study of T-cell memory formation after mild COVID-19. Study-level results: While clones contracting from day 15 to 85 were balanced between CD4 and CD8, later expanders leaned CD4+.

About this clonotype itself: Its target is not known.

V lost 0 bases and J lost 5, with 7 bases in between. CDR1 is MGHRA and CDR2 is YSYEKL in the germline V gene. There are 13 residues in the CDR3. MiXCR was run by TCRdb on the 5' RACE reads, yielding one entry per CDR3 protein. The sample consists of about 420,000 distinct CDR3 sequences, around 22% of them appearing once. The V call is TRBV4-1, the J call TRBJ1-1; D is uncertain. Sequencing was carried out using PBMCs or a T cell subset sorted from them (not recorded which). This TCR was sampled from an adult woman who had mild COVID-19 (a few samples of this study predate the infection). Cell type and time point are not known. The CDR3 DNA reads TGCGCCAGCAGCCAAGAAGCCAGTACTGAAGCTTTCTTT. Its protein product is CASSQEASTEAFF.